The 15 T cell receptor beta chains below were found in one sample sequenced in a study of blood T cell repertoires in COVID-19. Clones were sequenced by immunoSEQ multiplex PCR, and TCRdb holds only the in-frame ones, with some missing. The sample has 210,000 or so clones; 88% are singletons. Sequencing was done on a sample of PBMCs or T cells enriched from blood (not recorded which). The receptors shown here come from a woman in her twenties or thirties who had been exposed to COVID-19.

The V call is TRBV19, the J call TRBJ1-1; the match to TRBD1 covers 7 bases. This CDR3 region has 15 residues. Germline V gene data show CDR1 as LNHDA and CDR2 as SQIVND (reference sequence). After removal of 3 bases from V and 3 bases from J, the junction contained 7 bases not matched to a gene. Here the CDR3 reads CASSMPQGLYTEAFF. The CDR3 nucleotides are TGTGCCAGTAGTATGCCACAGGGGCTCTACACTGAAGCTTTCTTT.

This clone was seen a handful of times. This CDR3 reads CASTRQGMQGQPQHF. The CDR3 DNA reads TGTGCCAGCACACGACAAGGGATGCAGGGTCAGCCCCAGCATTTT. The chain combines TRBV28 with TRBJ1-5, with D tentatively TRBD1 (5 bases). The CDR3 has 15 amino acids. V lost 7 bases and J lost 6, with 19 bases in between. Per the germline V gene, CDR1 is MDHEN and CDR2 is SYDVKM.

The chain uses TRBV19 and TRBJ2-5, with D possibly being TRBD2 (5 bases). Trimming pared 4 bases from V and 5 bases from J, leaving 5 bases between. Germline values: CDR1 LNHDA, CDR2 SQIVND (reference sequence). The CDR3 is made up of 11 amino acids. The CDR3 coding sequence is TGTGCCAGTAGTAGGGAGGAGACCCAGTACTTC. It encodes CASSREETQYF. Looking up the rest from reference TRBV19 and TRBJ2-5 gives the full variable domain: DGGITQSPKYLFRKEGQNVTLSCEQNLNHDAMYWYRQDPGQGLRLIYYSQIVNDFQKGDIAEGYSVSREKKESFPLTVTSAQKNPTAFYLCASSREETQYFGPGTRLLVL.

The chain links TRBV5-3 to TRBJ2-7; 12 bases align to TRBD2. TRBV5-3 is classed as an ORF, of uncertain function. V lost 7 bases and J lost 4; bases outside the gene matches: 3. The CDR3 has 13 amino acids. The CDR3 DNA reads TGTGCCAGACCCGGACTAGCGGGATACGAGCAGTACTTC. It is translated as CARPGLAGYEQYF.

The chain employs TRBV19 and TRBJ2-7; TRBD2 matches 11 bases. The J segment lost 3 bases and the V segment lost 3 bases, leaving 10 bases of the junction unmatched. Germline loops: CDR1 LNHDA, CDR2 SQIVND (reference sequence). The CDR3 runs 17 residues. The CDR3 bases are TGTGCCAGTAGTATCCTTTCGACTAGCGGGATAGTCTACGAGCAGTACTTC. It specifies CASSILSTSGIVYEQYF.

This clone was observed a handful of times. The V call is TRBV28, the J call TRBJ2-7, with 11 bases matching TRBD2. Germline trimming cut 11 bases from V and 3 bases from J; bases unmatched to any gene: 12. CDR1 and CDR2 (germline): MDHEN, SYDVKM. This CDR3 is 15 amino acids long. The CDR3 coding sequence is TGTGCCCTCTCCGACCCGACTAGCGGGAACTACGAGCAGTACTTC. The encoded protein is CALSDPTSGNYEQYF.

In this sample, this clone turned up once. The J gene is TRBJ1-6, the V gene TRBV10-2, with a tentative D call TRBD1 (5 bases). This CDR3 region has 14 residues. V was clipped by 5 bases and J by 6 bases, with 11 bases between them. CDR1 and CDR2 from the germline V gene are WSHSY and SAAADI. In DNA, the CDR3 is TGCGCCAGCAGTCGGGACGGGAGTAATTCACCCCTCCACTTT. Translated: CASSRDGSNSPLHF.

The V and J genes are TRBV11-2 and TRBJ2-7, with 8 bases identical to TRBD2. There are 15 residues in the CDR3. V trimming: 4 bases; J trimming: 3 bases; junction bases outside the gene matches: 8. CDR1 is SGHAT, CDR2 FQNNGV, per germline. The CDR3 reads CASSWTSRYIYEQYF. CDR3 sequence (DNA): TGTGCCAGCAGCTGGACTAGCCGATATATCTACGAGCAGTACTTC.

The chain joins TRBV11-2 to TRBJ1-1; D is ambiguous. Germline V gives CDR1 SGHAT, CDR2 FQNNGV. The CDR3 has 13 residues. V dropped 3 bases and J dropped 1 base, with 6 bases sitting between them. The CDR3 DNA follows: TGTGCCAGCAGCTTTACACCGAACACTGAAGCTTTCTTT. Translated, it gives CASSFTPNTEAFF.

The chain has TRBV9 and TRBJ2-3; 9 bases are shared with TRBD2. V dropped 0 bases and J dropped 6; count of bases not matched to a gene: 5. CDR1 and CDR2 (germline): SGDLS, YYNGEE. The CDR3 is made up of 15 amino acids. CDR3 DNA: TGTGCCAGCAGCGTAGGCGGGAGGGCCCCTGATACGCAGTATTTT. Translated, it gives CASSVGGRAPDTQYF.

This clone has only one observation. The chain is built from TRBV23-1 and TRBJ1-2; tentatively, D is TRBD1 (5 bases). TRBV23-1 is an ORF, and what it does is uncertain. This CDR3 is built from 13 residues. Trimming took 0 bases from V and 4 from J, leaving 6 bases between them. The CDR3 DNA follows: TGCGCCAGCAGTCAATCGGGGCCCTATGGCTACACCTTC. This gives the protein CASSQSGPYGYTF.

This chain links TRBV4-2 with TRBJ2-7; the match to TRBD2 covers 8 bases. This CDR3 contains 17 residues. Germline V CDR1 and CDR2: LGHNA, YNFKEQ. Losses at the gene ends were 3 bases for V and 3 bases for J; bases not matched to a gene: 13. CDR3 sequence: CASSQTGGSGIGYEQYF. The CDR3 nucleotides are TGTGCCAGCAGCCAGACCGGAGGTAGCGGGATCGGCTACGAGCAGTACTTC.

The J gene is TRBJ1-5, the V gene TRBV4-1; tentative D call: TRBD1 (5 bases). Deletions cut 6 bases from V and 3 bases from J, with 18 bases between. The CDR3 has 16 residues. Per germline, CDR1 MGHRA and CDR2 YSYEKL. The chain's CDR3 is CASSSRAGINNQPQHF. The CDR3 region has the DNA TGCGCCAGCAGTTCTCGGGCAGGGATCAACAATCAGCCCCAGCATTTT.

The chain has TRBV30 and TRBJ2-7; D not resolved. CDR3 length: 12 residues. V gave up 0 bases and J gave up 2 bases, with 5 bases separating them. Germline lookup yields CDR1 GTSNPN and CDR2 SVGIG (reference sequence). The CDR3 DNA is TGTGCCTGGAGTGTTACAGCCTACGAGCAGTACTTC. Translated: CAWSVTAYEQYF.

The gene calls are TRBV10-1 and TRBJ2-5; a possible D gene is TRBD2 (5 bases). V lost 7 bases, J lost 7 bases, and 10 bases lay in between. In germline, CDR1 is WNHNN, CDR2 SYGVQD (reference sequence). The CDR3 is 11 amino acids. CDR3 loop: CASKRVGTQYF. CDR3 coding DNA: TGCGCCAGCAAGAGGGTAGGGACCCAGTACTTC.